These 10 T cell receptor beta chains originate from one sample sequenced in a study of blood T cell repertoires in COVID-19 (dated by TCRdb to about 2020). Libraries were constructed by the immunoSEQ multiplex PCR assay. TCRdb took this table from immuneACCESS and kept in-frame rearrangements with V and J called. Such tables lack part of the clones; where checked against another copy, unresolved V genes explain under half of the gap, and the rest is unexplained. The sample contains fewer than 120,000 clones, 76% of them found a single time. The top ten constitute about 3.8% of the sample. The sequenced sample consisted of peripheral blood. The receptors stem from a woman of 80 years or more with acute or convalescent COVID-19.

This clone has just a few counts. V usage is TRBV11-3 and J usage is TRBJ2-3, with 14 bases identical to TRBD2. Germline CDR1 SGHNT, CDR2 YENEEA. CDR3 size: 15 residues. With V trimmed by 5 bases and J by 4 bases, 2 bases remained unmatched. The CDR3 sequence: CASSPGLAGADTQYF. The CDR3 DNA sequence: TGTGCCAGCAGCCCGGGACTAGCGGGAGCAGATACGCAGTATTTT.

This clone has just one count. This chain joins TRBV19 and TRBJ2-1; 10 bases map to TRBD2. Trimming cost V 3 bases and J 7 bases; bases outside gene matches: 15. The CDR3 runs to 18 residues. Germline V gene data show CDR1 as LNHDA and CDR2 as SQIVND (reference sequence). Here the CDR3 DNA reads TGTGCCAGTAGTATTGGGTCTCGGGCTAGCGGGGGAAGGAATGAGCAGTTCTTC. It is translated as CASSIGSRASGGRNEQFF. The full variable domain, in which reference TRBV19 and TRBJ2-1 provide the parts outside the CDR3, is DGGITQSPKYLFRKEGQNVTLSCEQNLNHDAMYWYRQDPGQGLRLIYYSQIVNDFQKGDIAEGYSVSREKKESFPLTVTSAQKNPTAFYLCASSIGSRASGGRNEQFFGPGTRLTVL.

The rearrangement links TRBV2 to TRBJ1-6; D is undetermined. Germline lookup yields CDR1 SNHLY and CDR2 FYNNEI. Trimming cost V 6 bases and J 13 bases, with 13 bases left between them. CDR3 length equals 12 residues. The CDR3 spells CASSERSGPLHF. In DNA form, the CDR3 reads TGTGCCAGCAGCGAACGCTCCGGGCCCCTCCACTTT.

This clone showed up just once. The chain couples TRBV4-1 to TRBJ2-7; 8 positions agree with TRBD1. The V segment lost 1 base and the J segment 3 bases; nucleotides outside the gene matches: 2. Per the germline V gene, CDR1 is MGHRA and CDR2 is YSYEKL. The CDR3 consists of 14 residues. The CDR3, as DNA: TGCGCCAGCAGCCAAGGACAGGGGATCTACGAGCAGTACTTC. Amino acid sequence: CASSQGQGIYEQYF.

The V call is TRBV12-3 or TRBV12-4, the J call TRBJ2-3, with D possibly TRBD1 on 5 matching bases. The V gene lost 3 bases and the J gene lost 9 bases, with 10 bases spanning the gap. The CDR3 is 12 amino acids. The CDR3 protein is CASSLIKGTQYF. The CDR3 region has the DNA TGTGCCAGCAGTTTGATTAAGGGGACGCAGTATTTT.

This chain links TRBV9 with TRBJ2-5; 8 bases align to TRBD2. Germline V gene data show CDR1 as SGDLS and CDR2 as YYNGEE. CDR3 length: 17 residues. Losses at the gene ends were 5 bases for V and 0 bases for J; bases not matched to a gene: 12. The DNA of the CDR3 is TGTGCCAGCAGAGGAGCCGGGACTAGAAACTACCAAGAGACCCAGTACTTC. Translating gives CASRGAGTRNYQETQYF.

The chain recombines TRBV5-8 with TRBJ1-2, with D unresolved. Germline CDR1 reads SGHTS; CDR2 reads YDEGEE. Between the trimmed V and J ends, which lost 2 bases and 4 bases, there was a span of 9 bases. The CDR3 sequence is 13 residues long. The CDR3 loop is CASSFPGSYGYTF. DNA for the CDR3: TGTGCCAGCAGCTTCCCGGGGTCCTATGGCTACACCTTC.

This clone was seen a few times. V usage is TRBV7-9 and J usage is TRBJ1-4; 9 bases line up with TRBD1. Per germline, CDR1 SEHNR and CDR2 FQNEAQ (reference sequence). This CDR3 contains 14 residues. Losses at the gene ends were 5 bases for V and 8 bases for J; bases not matched to a gene: 6. Here the CDR3 DNA reads TGTGCCAGCAGCCAAGGGACAGGGAGAGAAAAACTGTTTTTT. As protein: CASSQGTGREKLFF.

The genes are TRBV5-1 and TRBJ2-1; TRBD1 matches 8 bases. Germline CDR1 and CDR2: SGHRS and YFSETQ. V lost 4 bases, J lost 6 bases, and 6 bases stayed unmatched. CDR3 length: 14 amino acids. CDR3 nucleotide sequence: TGCGCCAGCAGCCCTGGGACAGGTAGCAATGAGCAGTTCTTC. It specifies CASSPGTGSNEQFF.

CDR3 residues: CASSLDGLAGVTQYF. As DNA, the CDR3 is TGTGCCAGCAGCTTAGATGGACTAGCGGGAGTTACGCAGTATTTT. This chain joins TRBV11-3 and TRBJ2-3, with 13 nucleotides matching TRBD2. This CDR3 comprises 15 residues. V was pared by 0 bases and J by 8 bases, with 2 bases of the junction left unmatched. The V gene's germline CDR1 is SGHNT and CDR2 YENEEA.